Below are 17 T cell receptor beta chains sequenced from a single sample in a study of shared T cell receptors in the human thymus. The table came from immunoSEQ multiplex PCR; TCRdb's copy has only in-frame clones and leaves some out. This table holds hundreds of thousands of clones, roughly 90% found once. The same specimen was also included in a second study, on human thymus T cells.

Sequenced material: thymocytes. These receptors were obtained from a boy in the first two years of life with a congenital heart defect.

This clone was seen just once. This sequence joins TRBV27 and TRBJ2-5; TRBD2 is a possible D gene (5 bases). This CDR3 is 16 amino acids long. Per germline, CDR1 MNHEY and CDR2 SMNVEV (reference sequence). V was pared by 3 bases and J by 1 base, with 15 bases between. The CDR3 loop reads CASSFREEGGQETQYF. The CDR3 nucleotides are TGTGCCAGCAGTTTCCGAGAGGAAGGAGGCCAAGAGACCCAGTACTTC.

The genes are TRBV28 and TRBJ2-7; 8 bases fit TRBD1. Germline V CDR1 and CDR2: MDHEN, SYDVKM. This CDR3 has 12 residues. V gave up 11 bases and J gave up 0 bases; unmatched junction bases: 3. CDR3 sequence: CASGTGSYEQYF. CDR3 DNA: TGTGCCTCCGGGACAGGCTCCTACGAGCAGTACTTC.

The rearrangement links TRBV5-1 to TRBJ2-3, with D unclear. Looked up from germline, CDR1 is SGHRS and CDR2 is YFSETQ. CDR3 length: 15 amino acids. Deletions cut 4 bases from V and 0 bases from J, with 12 bases between. The CDR3 spells CASSPRAESTDTQYF. The CDR3, as DNA: TGCGCCAGCAGCCCGCGTGCGGAAAGCACAGATACGCAGTATTTT.

The gene calls are TRBV30 and TRBJ2-4; D might be TRBD2 (6 bases). CDR1 and CDR2 (germline): GTSNPN, SVGIG (reference sequence). V lost 0 bases, J lost 2 bases, and 23 bases lay in between. The CDR3 contains 19 residues. The CDR3 region is CAWSVARRRVPLSKNIQYF. As DNA, the CDR3 is TGTGCCTGGAGTGTAGCCCGTAGGAGGGTCCCACTATCCAAAAACATTCAGTACTTC.

The J gene is TRBJ2-7, the V gene TRBV15; 9 bases align to TRBD2. This CDR3 is 17 amino acids long. Per germline, CDR1 LNHNV and CDR2 YYDKDF (reference sequence). J lost 3 bases, V lost 0 bases, and 9 bases had no gene match. CDR3 protein: CATSRDPPLAGYYEQYF. The DNA for the CDR3 is TGTGCCACCAGCAGAGATCCCCCACTAGCGGGTTACTACGAGCAGTACTTC.

The chain is built from TRBV30 and TRBJ2-1; D might be TRBD2 (7 bases). V gave up 7 bases and J gave up 2 bases, with 18 bases separating them. The CDR3 loop spans 15 amino acids. Germline values: CDR1 GTSNPN, CDR2 SVGIG (reference sequence). CDR3 region: CAFNWGGAPYNEQFF. For the CDR3, the DNA is TGTGCCTTCAATTGGGGGGGGGCCCCCTACAATGAGCAGTTCTTC.

This clone is a singleton in its sample. The chain has TRBV19 and TRBJ2-7; 9 bases are shared with TRBD2. Trimming removed 7 bases from V and 3 bases from J; junction bases left unmatched: 10. The germline gives CDR1 LNHDA, CDR2 SQIVND (reference sequence). The CDR3 length is 15 residues. CDR3 region: CASTPRSGRIYEQYF. CDR3 DNA: TGTGCCAGTACCCCGAGGAGCGGGAGGATCTACGAGCAGTACTTC.

J is TRBJ1-3 and V is TRBV29-1, with TRBD1 as a possible D gene (5 bases). The germline gives CDR1 SQVTM, CDR2 ANQGSEA. The ends were cut back, 7 bases at V and 2 bases at J, with 15 bases in the middle. The CDR3 has 14 amino acids. CDR3 loop: CSALQGTPGNTIYF. The CDR3 DNA is TGCAGCGCACTCCAGGGTACCCCTGGAAACACCATATATTTT.

This chain uses TRBV7-3 with TRBJ2-1; 7 bases align to TRBD2. Trimming took 2 bases from V and 8 from J; bases not matched to a gene: 6. The germline V gene encodes CDR1 SGHTA and CDR2 FQGTGA. The CDR3 consists of 14 residues. In DNA form, the CDR3 reads TGTGCCAGCAGCTTAGGCGGGAGCGGCTATGAGCAGTTCTTC. It codes for CASSLGGSGYEQFF.

The V call is TRBV5-1, the J call TRBJ2-7; no clear D. This CDR3 region has 11 residues. Germline CDR1 is SGHRS and CDR2 is YFSETQ. V dropped 3 bases and J dropped 5 bases, with 6 bases sitting between them. CDR3 in amino acids: CASSSVDEQYF. DNA of the CDR3: TGCGCCAGCAGCTCTGTCGACGAGCAGTACTTC.

This chain links TRBV18 with TRBJ2-3; D is possibly TRBD2 (5 bases). Germline assignment: CDR1 KGHSH and CDR2 LQKENI. This CDR3 is built from 14 residues. Trimming took 5 bases from V and 4 from J, leaving 13 bases between them. The CDR3 nucleotides are TGTGCCAGCTCATCGGGATGTCGGTCAGATACGCAGTATTTT. Its translation: CASSSGCRSDTQYF.

The chain carries TRBV4-3 and TRBJ2-3; D possibly corresponds to TRBD1 (6 bases). Germline V lookup: CDR1 LGHNA, CDR2 YSLEER. Trimming cost V 5 bases and J 4 bases, with 16 bases left between them. This CDR3 is built from 15 residues. The CDR3 nucleotides read TGCGCCAGCAGCGTTACTACAGGGTTAGCAGATACGCAGTATTTT. Translating it yields CASSVTTGLADTQYF.

The chain recombines TRBV7-8 with TRBJ2-1; D may be TRBD2 (5 bases). Germline V gene lookup returns CDR1 SGHVS and CDR2 FQNEAQ. V was clipped by 1 base and J by 1 base, with 11 bases between them. The CDR3 has 16 residues. CDR3 DNA: TGTGCCAGCAGCTTAGTGTCAGGCGGGTCCTACAATGAGCAGTTCTTC. Translated, it gives CASSLVSGGSYNEQFF.

This chain joins TRBV9 and TRBJ2-1; D remains ambiguous. Germline CDR1 and CDR2: SGDLS and YYNGEE. The length of the CDR3 is 16 residues. V gave up 2 bases and J gave up 6 bases, with 18 bases separating them. For the CDR3, the DNA is TGTGCCAGCAGCGTGCATCCCAGAGGCCCGGCCAATGAGCAGTTCTTC. Its protein product is CASSVHPRGPANEQFF.

The chain couples TRBV4-1 to TRBJ2-1; D might be TRBD2 (7 bases). Looked up from germline, CDR1 is MGHRA and CDR2 is YSYEKL. The length of the CDR3 is 17 residues. Deletions cut 1 base from V and 3 bases from J, with 16 bases between. In DNA, the CDR3 is TGCGCCAGCAGCCAAGTCCGAGGGGGGGGCTTCTACAATGAGCAGTTCTTC. Its protein is CASSQVRGGGFYNEQFF.

V usage is TRBV10-1 and J usage is TRBJ2-7, with 14 bases lining up with TRBD2. Germline CDR1 and CDR2: WNHNN and SYGVQD (reference sequence). This CDR3 contains 12 residues. V shed 10 bases, J shed 10 bases, and the junction held 6 bases outside the gene matches. CDR3 in amino acids: CATGLAGVPQYF. The CDR3 bases are TGCGCCACGGGACTAGCGGGAGTTCCTCAGTACTTC.

J is TRBJ2-7 and V is TRBV28; D possibly corresponds to TRBD1 (5 bases). The CDR3 extends over 15 amino acids. Trimming stripped 4 bases from V and 3 bases from J, with 16 bases between. Germline V gene sequence: CDR1 MDHEN, CDR2 SYDVKM. CDR3 sequence reads: CASSYTPAGNYEQYF. CDR3 coding DNA: TGTGCCAGCAGTTACACCCCGGCAGGGAACTACGAGCAGTACTTC.